The 20 T cell receptor beta chains given below trace back to one sample, sequenced in a study of T cell responses to AZD1222 COVID-19 vaccine. Repertoires were generated with immunoSEQ multiplex PCR, while TCRdb's copy carries only in-frame clones and drops some. The repertoire consists of just over 95,000 clones, with around 90% occurring once and the leading ten covering roughly 3.5%. Sequencing was performed on peripheral blood, taken on day 0 of AZD1222 vaccination. The source of these receptors is an adult in good health.

This chain joins TRBV28 and TRBJ1-2, with a possible D match to TRBD1 (6 bases). Germline V CDR1 and CDR2: MDHEN, SYDVKM. Trimming left V 5 bases short and J 8 bases short, with 15 bases between. The CDR3 covers 13 residues. CDR3 sequence: CASSTQQGGGYTF. In DNA form, the CDR3 reads TGTGCCAGCAGTACGCAACAGGGTGGAGGCTACACCTTC.

The rearrangement joins TRBV7-2 to TRBJ2-6; D could derive from TRBD1 or TRBD2 (6 bases each). Germline CDR1 SGHTA, CDR2 FQGNSA. There are 17 residues in the CDR3. V was pared by 0 bases and J by 0 bases, with 9 bases between. The CDR3 nucleotides are TGTGCCAGCAGCTTAGCAGGGGGGAACTCTGGGGCCAACGTCCTGACTTTC. Amino acid sequence: CASSLAGGNSGANVLTF.

The V call is TRBV5-8, the J call TRBJ1-1; no reliable D call. Per germline, CDR1 SGHTS and CDR2 YDEGEE. Trimming pared 6 bases from V and 0 bases from J, leaving 18 bases between. This CDR3 is built from 16 residues. The chain's CDR3 is CASTRAVGLLNTEAFF. The CDR3 coding sequence is TGTGCCAGCACCCGGGCAGTAGGACTACTGAACACTGAAGCTTTCTTT.

This clone has only one observation. This chain connects TRBV6-1 to TRBJ1-6; tentatively, D is TRBD1 (5 bases). Germline values: CDR1 MNHNS, CDR2 SASEGT. V dropped 1 base and J dropped 6 bases, with 10 bases sitting between them. The CDR3 length is 15 residues. CDR3 amino acids: CASSEGWGPNSPLHF. The CDR3 nucleotides read TGTGCCAGCAGTGAAGGTTGGGGCCCTAATTCACCCCTCCACTTT.

This rearrangement joins TRBV19 to TRBJ1-2, with a tentative D call TRBD1 (5 bases). The CDR3 length is 16 residues. Per the germline V gene, CDR1 is LNHDA and CDR2 is SQIVND (reference sequence). Trimming pared 6 bases from V and 0 bases from J, leaving 17 bases between. CDR3 DNA: TGTGCCAGTAGCTTCTCCGGGACGGCTTCTAACTATGGCTACACCTTC. Its translation is CASSFSGTASNYGYTF.

The chain joins TRBV6-2 or TRBV6-3 to TRBJ1-1; TRBD1 is a possible D gene (5 bases). CDR1 and CDR2 from the germline V gene are MNHEY and SVGEGT. The CDR3 covers 18 residues. V lost 2 bases, J lost 6 bases, and 25 bases lay in between. The CDR3 region is CASSYPINQGPDGAEAFF. Written as DNA, the CDR3 is TGTGCCAGCAGTTACCCGATTAATCAGGGTCCTGACGGCGCTGAAGCTTTCTTT.

In nucleotides, the CDR3 is TGTGCCACCAGCCTGAGTCGCGGGGATGACAATGAGCAGTTCTTC. This gives the protein CATSLSRGDDNEQFF. The rearrangement joins TRBV15 to TRBJ2-1, with D tentatively TRBD2 (6 bases). Per the germline V gene, CDR1 is LNHNV and CDR2 is YYDKDF (reference sequence). This CDR3 is 15 amino acids long. V lost 5 bases to trimming and J lost 5 bases, with 16 bases between them.

This chain connects TRBV9 to TRBJ2-6; the D gene could be TRBD1 or TRBD2 (5 bases each). The CDR3 loop spans 18 amino acids. The germline CDR1 and CDR2 sequences are SGDLS and YYNGEE. V was shortened by 0 bases and J by 3 bases, with 16 bases between the two germline ends. The CDR3 protein is CASSVGREGTSGANVLTF. The DNA of the CDR3 is TGTGCCAGCAGCGTAGGCAGGGAAGGTACTAGTGGGGCCAACGTCCTGACTTTC.

V and J are TRBV5-1 and TRBJ2-3; D unclear. The CDR3 spans 14 residues. CDR1 and CDR2 (germline): SGHRS, YFSETQ. The germline V and J ends were trimmed by 0 bases and 4 bases, with 9 bases remaining between them. CDR3 sequence (DNA): TGCGCCAGCAGCTTGGATCAGGTTTCAGATACGCAGTATTTT. It yields the protein CASSLDQVSDTQYF. The whole variable domain, filled in from reference TRBV5-1 and TRBJ2-3, reads KAGVTQTPRYLIKTRGQQVTLSCSPISGHRSVSWYQQTPGQGLQFLFEYFSETQRNKGNFPGRFSGRQFSNSRSEMNVSTLELGDSALYLCASSLDQVSDTQYFGPGTRLTVL.

The V and J genes are TRBV20-1 and TRBJ2-5; the D is unclear. Trimming pared 0 bases from V and 5 bases from J, leaving 4 bases between. Germline V gene lookup returns CDR1 DFQATT and CDR2 SNEGSKA (reference sequence). The CDR3 sequence is 11 residues long. CDR3 bases: TGCAGTGCTAGAGAACGCGAGACCCAGTACTTC. Amino acid sequence: CSARERETQYF.

This clone has just one count. This chain uses TRBV10-2 with TRBJ1-2, with 7 bases identical to TRBD1. The length of the CDR3 is 13 residues. Losses at the gene ends were 6 bases for V and 3 bases for J; bases not matched to a gene: 4. Per germline, CDR1 WSHSY and CDR2 SAAADI. The CDR3 sequence is CASRGDSYYGYTF. The CDR3 DNA is TGCGCCAGCAGGGGGGACAGCTACTATGGCTACACCTTC.

V gene TRBV29-1 combines with J gene TRBJ1-1, with unresolved D. The CDR3 totals 14 residues. Trimming took off 4 bases at V and 0 bases at J, with 12 bases between the two ends. Germline V gene lookup returns CDR1 SQVTM and CDR2 ANQGSEA. Here the CDR3 DNA reads TGCAGCGTTGCAATTCAAGCCGTGAACACTGAAGCTTTCTTT. As protein: CSVAIQAVNTEAFF. Supplemented by reference TRBV29-1 and TRBJ1-1, the full variable domain reads SAVISQKPSRDICQRGTSLTIQCQVDSQVTMMFWYRQQPGQSLTLIATANQGSEATYESGFVIDKFPISRPNLTFSTLTVSNMSPEDSSIYLCSVAIQAVNTEAFFGQGTRLTVV.

V usage is TRBV4-1 and J usage is TRBJ1-3; D call uncertain. Per the germline V gene, CDR1 is MGHRA and CDR2 is YSYEKL. With 5 bases removed from V and 0 bases from J, the gap between germline ends came to 14 bases. CDR3 length: 16 amino acids. DNA of the CDR3: TGCGCCAGCAGCTCGCCCCCACGCGACTCTGGAAACACCATATATTTT. This sequence encodes CASSSPPRDSGNTIYF.

The chain uses TRBV30 and TRBJ1-2; possible D gene TRBD1, 6 bases. Trimming cost V 8 bases and J 2 bases, with 18 bases left between them. The CDR3 covers 14 residues. The germline gives CDR1 GTSNPN, CDR2 SVGIG (reference sequence). This CDR3 is CAHRGDTLNYGYTF. CDR3 DNA: TGTGCCCACAGAGGGGACACGCTAAACTATGGCTACACCTTC. The variable domain in full, with the rest retrieved from reference TRBV30 and TRBJ1-2, is SQTIHQWPATLVQPVGSPLSLECTVEGTSNPNLYWYRQAAGRGLQLLFYSVGIGQISSEVPQNLSASRPQDRQFILSSKKLLLSDSGFYLCAHRGDTLNYGYTFGSGTRLTVV.

This clone was seen once. The V and J genes are TRBV21-1 and TRBJ1-5; whether TRBD1, the table's D call, matches the DNA was not checked. TRBV21-1 is classified as a pseudogene. The CDR3 consists of 15 residues. The CDR3 bases are TGTGCCAGCAGCAAGGGACAGGGGAAGAATCAGCCCCAGCATTTT. Encoded protein: CASSKGQGKNQPQHF.

The chain has TRBV7-9 and TRBJ1-1; TRBD1 might be the D (6 bases). The germline V and J ends were trimmed by 1 base and 4 bases, with 22 bases remaining between them. The CDR3 totals 18 residues. Germline lookup yields CDR1 SEHNR and CDR2 FQNEAQ (reference sequence). The CDR3 DNA reads as TGTGCCAGCAGCTTAGTTAGACAGGTGGGCCTGGGGACCACTGAAGCTTTCTTT. Translation gives CASSLVRQVGLGTTEAFF.

The chain has TRBV12-3 or TRBV12-4 and TRBJ1-5; D not certain. The CDR3 contains 12 residues. Between the trimmed V and J ends, which lost 3 bases and 6 bases, there was a span of 6 bases. CDR3 residues: CASSFDPQPQHF. The DNA for the CDR3 is TGTGCCAGCAGTTTTGATCCTCAGCCCCAGCATTTT.

CDR3 coding DNA: TGCGCCAGCAGCCAACCCCCCACAAGGCCGACAGGGGGGACCGAAGCTTTCTTT. This encodes CASSQPPTRPTGGTEAFF. The rearrangement uses TRBV4-1 and TRBJ1-1; 9 bases align to TRBD1. Germline lookup yields CDR1 MGHRA and CDR2 YSYEKL. After removal of 2 bases from V and 8 bases from J, the junction contained 18 bases not matched to a gene. The CDR3 runs 18 residues.

V and J are TRBV30 and TRBJ1-1; no clear D. The CDR3 sequence is 11 residues long. CDR1 GTSNPN and CDR2 SVGIG come from the germline V gene (reference sequence). With 5 bases removed from V and 5 bases from J, the gap between germline ends came to 9 bases. The chain's CDR3 is CAWGPVTEAFF. CDR3 in DNA: TGTGCCTGGGGTCCCGTTACTGAAGCTTTCTTT.

The chain joins TRBV10-3 to TRBJ1-5; 7 nucleotides line up with TRBD1. After removal of 2 bases from V and 0 bases from J, the junction contained 4 bases not matched to a gene. This CDR3 spans 16 amino acids. Looked up from germline, CDR1 is ENHRY and CDR2 is SYGVKD. In nucleotides, the CDR3 is TGTGCCATCAGTGAGAACAGGGGAAATAGCAATCAGCCCCAGCATTTT. It is translated as CAISENRGNSNQPQHF.